One and the same sample provided the 7 T cell receptor beta chains below, sequenced in a study of blood T cell repertoires in COVID-19 (dated by TCRdb to 2019 to 2021). The library was prepared using the immunoSEQ multiplex PCR assay. TCRdb carries this immuneACCESS record with in-frame sequences only. Its versions omit some clonotypes, under half of them owing to an unresolved V gene in the studies checked, with the rest unexplained. Here the sample has approximately 300,000 clones; 85% occur a single time. The ten biggest clones cover 1.5% to 2% of the sample. Material: PBMCs or T cells enriched from blood (not recorded which). The receptor source for this set is a woman between 25 and 40 years old who had been exposed to COVID-19.

This chain joins TRBV10-3 and TRBJ1-1, with no clear D. CDR1 and CDR2 (germline): ENHRY, SYGVKD. V gave up 4 bases and J gave up 3 bases, with 6 bases separating them. CDR3 length equals 12 residues. CDR3 in amino acids: CAISGTYTEAFF. The CDR3 nucleotides are TGTGCCATCAGTGGGACTTACACTGAAGCTTTCTTT.

The J gene is TRBJ2-3, the V gene TRBV20-1; D remains ambiguous. V lost 4 bases to trimming and J lost 5 bases, with 7 bases between them. The germline gives CDR1 DFQATT, CDR2 SNEGSKA (reference sequence). This CDR3 has 11 residues. Here the CDR3 DNA reads TGCAGTGCTATTTCGGGAGATACGCAGTATTTT. It specifies CSAISGDTQYF.

The chain is built from TRBV7-8 and TRBJ2-3; D remains ambiguous. This CDR3 comprises 14 residues. Deletions cut 1 base from V and 1 base from J, with 6 bases between. Germline CDR1 SGHVS, CDR2 FQNEAQ. CDR3 DNA: TGTGCCAGCAGCTTAGGGGCCGGCACAGATACGCAGTATTTT. Protein product: CASSLGAGTDTQYF.

There are a few counts of this clone. This chain uses TRBV28 with TRBJ1-5; D not resolved. Germline values: CDR1 MDHEN, CDR2 SYDVKM. CDR3 size: 15 residues. Trimming left V 6 bases short and J 3 bases short, with 15 bases between. CDR3 region: CASSLVGSSNQPQHF. The DNA of the CDR3 is TGTGCCAGCAGCCTAGTCGGCAGTTCCAATCAGCCCCAGCATTTT.

The chain employs TRBV28 and TRBJ2-7; D may be TRBD1 (6 bases). Germline V gene lookup returns CDR1 MDHEN and CDR2 SYDVKM. The CDR3 has 15 residues. Trimming shortened V by 6 bases and J by 4 bases, and 19 bases separated the two germline ends. The CDR3 DNA follows: TGTGCCAGCAGCTTGGGGGCCGCTACTTCTTACGAGCAGTACTTC. Encoded protein: CASSLGAATSYEQYF.

This clone appeared once. Distinct nucleotide sequences in the sample also encode this CDR3. The chain links TRBV5-1 to TRBJ2-7, with 11 bases aligning to TRBD1. Unmatched junction bases numbered 4, after V lost 0 bases and J lost 5 bases. From germline, CDR1 is SGHRS and CDR2 YFSETQ. This CDR3 has 15 residues. The CDR3 spells CASSLGGQGAHEQYF. CDR3 in DNA: TGCGCCAGCAGCTTGGGTGGACAGGGGGCACACGAGCAGTACTTC.

The genes are TRBV9 and TRBJ2-5; 7 nucleotides agree with TRBD2. This CDR3 contains 14 residues. The V segment lost 1 base and the J segment 5 bases; nucleotides outside the gene matches: 5. Germline V gene lookup returns CDR1 SGDLS and CDR2 YYNGEE. The CDR3 bases are TGTGCCAGCAGCGTAACTCAGGGAGGGGAGACCCAGTACTTC. Amino acid sequence: CASSVTQGGETQYF.